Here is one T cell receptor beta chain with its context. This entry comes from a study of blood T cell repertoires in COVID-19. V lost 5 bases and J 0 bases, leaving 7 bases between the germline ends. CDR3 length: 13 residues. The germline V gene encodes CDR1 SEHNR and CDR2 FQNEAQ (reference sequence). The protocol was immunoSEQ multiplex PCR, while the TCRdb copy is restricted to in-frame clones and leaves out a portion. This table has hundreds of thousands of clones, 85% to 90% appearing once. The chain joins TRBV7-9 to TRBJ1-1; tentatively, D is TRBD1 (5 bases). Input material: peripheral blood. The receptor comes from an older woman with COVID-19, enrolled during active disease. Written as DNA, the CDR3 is TGTGCCAGCAGCCCAGGGTTGAACACTGAAGCTTTCTTT. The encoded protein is CASSPGLNTEAFF.